The rows below give T cell receptor beta chains drawn from one sample of a study of T cell responses to AZD1222 COVID-19 vaccine. Assay: immunoSEQ multiplex PCR; the TCRdb copy retains only in-frame clones and omits some. This sample has over 130,000 clones, with about 95% found just once. The sequenced sample was peripheral blood, obtained on day 0 of AZD1222 vaccination. The receptors were sampled from an adult in good health. Each CDR3 is given with its conserved first and last residue. D genes are given only for firm matches. Only part of the rows carry a size: once, few, many, or a class if the clone is expanded.

J	V	D	size	DNA	CDR3
TRBJ1-1	TRBV25-1	NA	NA	TGTGCCAGCAGGATCTGGGGGGGGACTGAAGCTTTCTTT	CASRIWGGTEAFF
TRBJ1-1	TRBV7-2	TRBD1	NA	TGTGCCAGCAGCGGACAGGGGAACACTGAAGCTTTCTTT	CASSGQGNTEAFF
TRBJ2-5	TRBV7-2	NA	NA	TGTGCCAGCAGCTTAGTCTGGCGAAGAGAGACCCAGTACTTC	CASSLVWRRETQYF
TRBJ1-5	TRBV5-6	NA	NA	TGTGCCAGCAGCCCAGGAGGGTCGGGGAATCAGCCCCAGCATTTT	CASSPGGSGNQPQHF
TRBJ1-1	TRBV3-1/TRBV3-2	TRBD1	NA	TGTGCCAGCAGCCCTGTCCCGGGGGACAGGGGTTGGACTGAAGCTTTCTTT	CASSPVPGDRGWTEAFF
TRBJ2-2	TRBV7-9	NA	NA	TGTGCCAGCAGCTTAGGGGGTACCCATTCGAACACCGGGGAGCTGTTTTTT	CASSLGGTHSNTGELFF
TRBJ1-6	TRBV9	NA	NA	TGTGCCAGCAGCGTACTGGCCGGGACCCTCCACTTT	CASSVLAGTLHF
TRBJ2-5	TRBV3-1/TRBV3-2	NA	once	TGTGCCAGCAGCCAAGAGATTTTACAAGAGACCCAGTACTTC	CASSQEILQETQYF
TRBJ1-2	TRBV6-5	TRBD1	NA	TGTGCCAGCTTAGGCCGGGACAGGAAAAACTATGGCTACACCTTC	CASLGRDRKNYGYTF
TRBJ1-1	TRBV7-8	TRBD1	NA	TGTGCCAGCAGCCTTTCAGGGGGCGATCCTACTAGAGCTTTCTTT	CASSLSGGDPTRAFF
TRBJ1-2	TRBV10-3	TRBD1	NA	TGTGCCATCAGGGACGGGACAGGGGAGACCTATGGCTACACCTTC	CAIRDGTGETYGYTF
TRBJ1-4	TRBV5-8	NA	NA	TGTGCCAGCCGGGAGGTCGGGTTTAATGAAAAACTGTTTTTT	CASREVGFNEKLFF
TRBJ2-6	TRBV27	NA	NA	TGTGCCAGCCGAGTCCGGGGCGCCGGGGCCAACGTCCTGACTTTC	CASRVRGAGANVLTF
TRBJ1-1	TRBV7-6	NA	NA	TGTGCCAGCAGCTTAGCCCTAACAGGGTTGGGGACTGAAGCTTTCTTT	CASSLALTGLGTEAFF
TRBJ1-1	TRBV19	NA	NA	TGTGCCAGTATAGCGGGCGGATGGAACACTGAAGCTTTCTTT	CASIAGGWNTEAFF
TRBJ2-1	TRBV18	NA	NA	TGTGCCAGCTCACCACCGGGGGAAAATGAGCAGTTCTTC	CASSPPGENEQFF
TRBJ1-2	TRBV5-1	NA	NA	TGCGCCAGCAGCTTGGAAGGCGGGGTCTATGGCTACACCTTC	CASSLEGGVYGYTF
TRBJ1-1	TRBV7-9	NA	NA	TGTGCCAGCAGCTTGGAGGAGAACACTGAAGCTTTCTTT	CASSLEENTEAFF
TRBJ1-3	TRBV7-8	NA	NA	TGTGCCAGCAGCTTAGGCGTGAGCTCTGGAAACACCATATATTTT	CASSLGVSSGNTIYF
TRBJ2-1	TRBV20-1	NA	NA	TGCAGTGCGGCTAGGGGCCATGAGCAGTTCTTC	CSAARGHEQFF
TRBJ1-2	TRBV6-5	NA	few	TGTGCCAGCAGACAGGGTGGGAATGGCTACACCTTC	CASRQGGNGYTF
TRBJ1-1	TRBV10-2	TRBD1	NA	TGCGCCAGCAGGGGGACAGGGGGCGACACTGAAGCTTTCTTT	CASRGTGGDTEAFF
TRBJ1-4	TRBV5-6	TRBD1	NA	TGTGCCAGCAGCTTCTACTTCGGGACACAGGGGCGAAATGAAAAACTGTTTTTT	CASSFYFGTQGRNEKLFF